These 20 T cell receptor beta chains were all obtained from the same sample, sequenced in a study of neurological immune-mediated disorders. TCRdb re-called the 5' RACE reads through MiXCR, storing one row per CDR3 protein. The sample has about 65,000 distinct CDR3 sequences, 4.1% seen once. Sample: PBMCs. All receptors derive from a man aged 50-60 years with multiple sclerosis.

This clonotype has a count of ten or more. The chain combines TRBV5-1 with TRBJ2-7; the match to TRBD1 covers 7 bases. The CDR3 runs to 14 residues. Germline CDR1 is SGHRS and CDR2 is YFSETQ. The V and J ends lost 2 bases and 5 bases, in that order; junction bases with no gene match: 7. This chain's CDR3 is CASSLAGGSNEQYV. The CDR3 DNA sequence: TGCGCCAGCAGCTTAGCAGGGGGTTCCAACGAGCAGTACGTC.

This clonotype was found many times. This chain joins TRBV5-5 and TRBJ2-7; possible D gene TRBD2, 5 bases. Between the trimmed V and J ends, which lost 0 bases and 5 bases, there was a span of 18 bases. Per germline, CDR1 SGHKS and CDR2 YYEKEE (reference sequence). The CDR3 has 16 residues. CDR3 residues: CASSLGAVPWLNEQYF. Here the CDR3 DNA reads TGTGCCAGCAGCTTGGGAGCGGTCCCCTGGTTGAACGAGCAGTACTTC.

In this sample, this clonotype turned up many times. V gene TRBV2 combines with J gene TRBJ1-1; D uncertain. Germline CDR1 and CDR2: SNHLY and FYNNEI. The CDR3 totals 12 residues. The ends were cut back, 7 bases at V and 0 bases at J, with 6 bases in the middle. The CDR3 DNA is TGTGCCAGCACTGCGGTGAACACTGAAGCTTTCTTT. It encodes CASTAVNTEAFF.

This clonotype has ten or more counts. J is TRBJ2-3 and V is TRBV20-1, with 16 bases aligning to TRBD2. CDR1 and CDR2 (germline): DFQATT, SNEGSKA (reference sequence). V shed 4 bases and J 3 bases; nucleotides not matched to a gene: 10. This CDR3 has 18 residues. CDR3 sequence reads: CSAKGLAGGPRGTDTQYF. CDR3 in DNA: TGCAGTGCTAAGGGACTAGCGGGGGGGCCAAGAGGGACAGATACGCAGTATTTT.

This clonotype was observed many times. The chain recombines TRBV20-1 with TRBJ2-1; tentatively, D is TRBD2 (6 bases). The CDR3 is 16 residues long. V was shortened by 0 bases and J by 6 bases, with 18 bases between the two germline ends. Germline CDR1 and CDR2: DFQATT and SNEGSKA (reference sequence). Written as DNA, the CDR3 is TGCAGTGCTAGAGATCTCGGGGGAGTCATGGCCAATGAGCAGTTCTTC. This encodes CSARDLGGVMANEQFF.

This clonotype was observed many times. The chain is built from TRBV20-1 and TRBJ2-5, with TRBD2 identical over 14 bases. There are 13 residues in the CDR3. V was pared by 6 bases and J by 3 bases, with 0 bases of the junction left unmatched. CDR1 and CDR2 (germline): DFQATT, SNEGSKA (reference sequence). The CDR3 DNA follows: TGCAGTGCGACTAGCGGGGGGGAAGAGACCCAGTACTTC. Translated: CSATSGGEETQYF.

This clonotype has at least ten counts. The V gene is TRBV20-1, the J gene TRBJ2-5; 13 nucleotides match TRBD2. This CDR3 contains 17 residues. The V gene's germline CDR1 is DFQATT and CDR2 SNEGSKA (reference sequence). With 3 bases clipped from V and 2 bases from J, the junction kept 9 bases outside the gene matches. The CDR3 nucleotides read TGCAGTGCTAGGCCCCCGTGGACTAGCGGGGGACAAGAGACCCAGTACTTC. It translates to CSARPPWTSGGQETQYF.

This clonotype was seen a single time. This likely comes from a read error, as the CDR3 has no conserved phenylalanine or tryptophan at its end. The rearrangement links TRBV6-5 to TRBJ1-6; the D gene is possibly TRBD1 (5 bases). CDR1 and CDR2 from the germline V gene are MNHEY and SVGAGI. This CDR3 has 16 residues. V dropped 2 bases and J dropped 6 bases, with 14 bases sitting between them. In DNA, the CDR3 is TGTGCCAGCAGTTACCGGGGACGGGGAAGTAATTCACCCCTCCACAAT. It yields the protein CASSYRGRGSNSPLHN.

This clonotype occurred many times. This chain connects TRBV4-1 to TRBJ2-2; D could derive from TRBD1 or TRBD2 (5 bases each). Germline V lookup: CDR1 MGHRA, CDR2 YSYEKL. The V and J ends lost 0 bases and 0 bases respectively, with 17 bases between them. The CDR3 spans 19 residues. CDR3 sequence reads: CASSQDLTPGLANTGELFF. CDR3 nucleotides: TGCGCCAGCAGCCAAGATCTAACTCCGGGGCTGGCGAACACCGGGGAGCTGTTTTTT.

J is TRBJ2-1 and V is TRBV20-1; TRBD2 is a possible D gene (5 bases). The CDR3 has 13 residues. The germline CDR1 and CDR2 sequences are DFQATT and SNEGSKA (reference sequence). Trimming stripped 5 bases from V and 3 bases from J, with 11 bases between. CDR3: CSAGTRDYNEQFF. CDR3 DNA: TGCAGTGCTGGTACTAGAGACTACAATGAGCAGTTCTTC.

This clonotype was detected ten times or more. The chain couples TRBV29-1 to TRBJ2-3, with 10 bases aligning to TRBD1. With 6 bases clipped from V and 3 bases from J, the junction kept 6 bases outside the gene matches. Germline V gene data show CDR1 as SQVTM and CDR2 as ANQGSEA. The CDR3 has 14 amino acids. CDR3 residues: CSVFRDRGTDTQYF. CDR3 nucleotides: TGCAGCGTATTCCGGGACAGGGGAACAGATACGCAGTATTTT.

This clonotype was detected many times. The rearrangement uses TRBV7-3 and TRBJ2-5, with D unclear. With 5 bases removed from V and 5 bases from J, the gap between germline ends came to 18 bases. The germline CDR1 and CDR2 sequences are SGHTA and FQGTGA. This CDR3 is built from 15 residues. Here the CDR3 reads CASSTTDPRLETQYF. The DNA of the CDR3 is TGTGCCAGCAGCACAACAGACCCCCGACTGGAGACCCAGTACTTC.

This clonotype occurred many times. J is TRBJ2-3 and V is TRBV20-1; perhaps TRBD2 as D (7 bases). V was pared by 1 base and J by 5 bases, with 13 bases between. The CDR3 spans 14 residues. CDR1 DFQATT and CDR2 SNEGSKA come from the germline V gene (reference sequence). The CDR3 region has the DNA TGCAGTGCTAGAGGCCGGGGGGCAGGAGATACGCAGTATTTT. It yields the protein CSARGRGAGDTQYF.

The chain is built from TRBV12-3 or TRBV12-4 and TRBJ1-1; D not certain. V was cut by 6 bases and J by 1 base, with 6 bases left in between. The CDR3 is 12 amino acids. Here the CDR3 reads CASSRANTEAFF. CDR3 DNA sequence: TGTGCCAGCAGCCGGGCGAACACTGAAGCTTTCTTT.

This clonotype was seen ten or more times. The chain links TRBV5-1 to TRBJ1-4; D may be TRBD1 (5 bases). V lost 3 bases and J 0 bases, leaving 9 bases between the germline ends. The germline CDR1 and CDR2 sequences are SGHRS and YFSETQ. This CDR3 comprises 15 residues. CDR3 residues: CASSSDSATNEKLFF. The CDR3 DNA follows: TGCGCCAGCAGCTCAGACAGTGCAACTAATGAAAAACTGTTTTTT. Using reference TRBV5-1 and TRBJ1-4 for the parts outside the CDR3, the full variable domain is KAGVTQTPRYLIKTRGQQVTLSCSPISGHRSVSWYQQTPGQGLQFLFEYFSETQRNKGNFPGRFSGRQFSNSRSEMNVSTLELGDSALYLCASSSDSATNEKLFFGSGTQLSVL.

This clonotype has more than one count but fewer than ten. It may be a read error: a sequence one base away is much more abundant. The chain employs TRBV10-3 and TRBJ1-1, with 12 positions matching TRBD1. The germline gives CDR1 ENHRY, CDR2 SYGVKD. This CDR3 is built from 15 residues. V lost 7 bases, J lost 4 bases, and 7 bases stayed unmatched. In nucleotides, the CDR3 is TGTGCCATCAAGGGGACAGGGGGCAGCGGCACTGAAGCTTTCTTT. This gives the protein CAIKGTGGSGTEAFF.

V usage is TRBV10-3 and J usage is TRBJ2-3, with D perhaps matching TRBD1 or TRBD2 (6 bases each). This CDR3 comprises 16 residues. The V gene lost 2 bases and the J gene lost 4 bases, with 16 bases spanning the gap. CDR1 and CDR2 (germline): ENHRY, SYGVKD. The chain's CDR3 is CAISESARGGPDTQYF. The CDR3 nucleotides are TGTGCCATCAGTGAGAGTGCCAGGGGAGGCCCAGATACGCAGTATTTT.

This clonotype appeared many times. This chain links TRBV7-9 with TRBJ1-2; D remains ambiguous. The CDR3 runs 16 residues. Germline lookup yields CDR1 SEHNR and CDR2 FQNEAQ (reference sequence). V lost 0 bases, J lost 4 bases, and 15 bases lay in between. The CDR3 DNA reads as TGTGCCAGCAGCTTAGCGCAACCGGAGCACGGCTATGGCTACACCTTC. This encodes CASSLAQPEHGYGYTF.

This clonotype was counted at least ten times. The chain carries TRBV7-3 and TRBJ1-6; D gene ambiguous. The CDR3 is made up of 14 amino acids. Deletions cut 5 bases from V and 10 bases from J, with 15 bases between. Germline V lookup: CDR1 SGHTA, CDR2 FQGTGA. The CDR3 sequence: CASSPGPVGSPLHF. CDR3 in DNA: TGTGCCAGCAGCCCAGGACCCGTCGGGTCACCCCTCCACTTT.

There are a few counts of this clonotype. The rearrangement uses TRBV12-3 or TRBV12-4 and TRBJ1-1, with D possibly TRBD1 on 6 matching bases. CDR3 length: 14 amino acids. V shed 3 bases and J shed 2 bases, with 10 bases lying between them. The CDR3 region has the DNA TGTGCCAGCAGTTTTTTGACAGGTAACACTGAAGCTTTCTTT. It is translated as CASSFLTGNTEAFF.